A selection of T cell receptor beta chains follows, all from one sample in a study of OX40 agonist ivuxolimab in advanced cancers. Repertoires were generated with immunoSEQ multiplex PCR, while TCRdb's copy carries only in-frame clones and drops some. The sample lists over 40,000 clones, around 80% occurring once. The material sequenced was CD4+ or CD8+ T cells sorted from blood, taken in a trial of the OX40 agonist ivuxolimab. Receptors were obtained from an adult with an advanced solid tumor such as melanoma, head and neck, liver or kidney cancer. CDR3s include the opening cysteine and the closing phenylalanine or tryptophan. Each record gives: D gene, V gene, clone size, J gene, CDR3 protein, CDR3 DNA. A D gene is named only where the DNA matches it firmly. Size is stated for part of the rows, as once, few or many counts, or as a class when the clone is expanded.

d_gene: TRBD2
v_gene: TRBV5-1
abundance: NA
j_gene: TRBJ2-1
CDR3aa: CASSKPGLAQGGEQFF
CDR3nt: TGCGCCAGCAGCAAACCGGGACTAGCACAGGGTGGTGAGCAGTTCTTC

d_gene: TRBD1
v_gene: TRBV29-1
abundance: NA
j_gene: TRBJ1-2
CDR3aa: CSVRQGDGYTF
CDR3nt: TGCAGCGTCAGACAGGGCGATGGCTACACCTTC

d_gene: NA
v_gene: TRBV5-6
abundance: NA
j_gene: TRBJ1-2
CDR3aa: CASSLKGSHNYGYTF
CDR3nt: TGTGCCAGCAGCTTGAAGGGGTCTCACAACTATGGCTACACCTTC

d_gene: NA
v_gene: TRBV30
abundance: NA
j_gene: TRBJ2-5
CDR3aa: CAWSGRRKTQYF
CDR3nt: TGTGCCTGGAGTGGAAGGAGGAAGACCCAGTACTTC

d_gene: NA
v_gene: TRBV18
abundance: few
j_gene: TRBJ1-2
CDR3aa: CASSPRQEGATYGYTF
CDR3nt: TGTGCCAGCTCACCAAGACAGGAAGGGGCTACCTATGGCTACACCTTC

d_gene: TRBD1
v_gene: TRBV19
abundance: few
j_gene: TRBJ1-5
CDR3aa: CASSAGTGAPQPQHF
CDR3nt: TGTGCCAGTAGTGCCGGGACAGGGGCCCCTCAGCCCCAGCATTTT

d_gene: NA
v_gene: TRBV5-1
abundance: NA
j_gene: TRBJ1-3
CDR3aa: CASSLAPGYGNTIYF
CDR3nt: TGCGCCAGCAGCTTGGCCCCAGGATATGGAAACACCATATATTTT

d_gene: NA
v_gene: TRBV5-5
abundance: NA
j_gene: TRBJ1-5
CDR3aa: CASSIGQTSNQPQHF
CDR3nt: TGTGCCAGCAGCATAGGACAGACTAGCAATCAGCCCCAGCATTTT

d_gene: TRBD2
v_gene: TRBV5-5
abundance: NA
j_gene: TRBJ2-1
CDR3aa: CASILRPSGLAGEQFF
CDR3nt: TGTGCCAGCATCCTCCGCCCTTCGGGACTAGCGGGTGAGCAGTTCTTC

d_gene: NA
v_gene: TRBV27
abundance: NA
j_gene: TRBJ2-6
CDR3aa: CASRKGEGSGANVLTF
CDR3nt: TGTGCCAGCAGAAAGGGAGAGGGCTCTGGGGCCAACGTCCTGACTTTC

d_gene: TRBD2
v_gene: TRBV7-9
abundance: NA
j_gene: TRBJ2-2
CDR3aa: CASSLGSAGGGGELFF
CDR3nt: TGTGCCAGCAGCTTAGGTTCTGCGGGAGGAGGCGGGGAGCTGTTTTTT

d_gene: NA
v_gene: TRBV6-5
abundance: NA
j_gene: TRBJ1-1
CDR3aa: CASSFSWGNTEAFF
CDR3nt: TGTGCCAGCAGTTTCTCATGGGGGAACACTGAAGCTTTCTTT

d_gene: NA
v_gene: TRBV28
abundance: NA
j_gene: TRBJ1-4
CDR3aa: CASSPGAPTNEKLFF
CDR3nt: TGTGCCAGCAGCCCCGGGGCGCCAACTAATGAAAAACTGTTTTTT

d_gene: NA
v_gene: TRBV30
abundance: NA
j_gene: TRBJ1-6
CDR3aa: CAWNRRDRPSPLHF
CDR3nt: TGTGCCTGGAATCGAAGAGACAGACCTTCACCCCTCCACTTT

d_gene: NA
v_gene: TRBV5-1
abundance: once
j_gene: TRBJ2-5
CDR3aa: CASSIIPGETQYF
CDR3nt: TGCGCCAGCAGCATTATTCCGGGGGAGACCCAGTACTTC

d_gene: NA
v_gene: TRBV11-2
abundance: NA
j_gene: TRBJ2-3
CDR3aa: CASSPTRSASTDTQYF
CDR3nt: TGTGCCAGCAGCCCTACCCGTTCGGCCTCCACAGATACGCAGTATTTT

d_gene: NA
v_gene: TRBV4-1
abundance: few
j_gene: TRBJ1-6
CDR3aa: CASSQRQGGSPLHF
CDR3nt: TGCGCCAGCAGCCAACGGCAGGGTGGTTCACCCCTCCACTTT

d_gene: TRBD2
v_gene: TRBV30
abundance: once
j_gene: TRBJ2-7
CDR3aa: CAWSYSGTGQQYF
CDR3nt: TGTGCCTGGAGTTATAGCGGGACGGGCCAGCAGTACTTC

d_gene: TRBD2
v_gene: TRBV7-9
abundance: NA
j_gene: TRBJ2-7
CDR3aa: CASSARATSGLYLYEQYF
CDR3nt: TGTGCCAGCAGCGCCCGGGCCACTAGCGGACTTTACCTTTACGAGCAGTACTTC

d_gene: NA
v_gene: TRBV2
abundance: NA
j_gene: TRBJ1-2
CDR3aa: CASRGAPYGYTF
CDR3nt: TGTGCCAGCAGGGGGGCACCCTATGGCTACACCTTC

d_gene: TRBD2
v_gene: TRBV4-3
abundance: few
j_gene: TRBJ2-7
CDR3aa: CASSQGLAGSLAYEQYF
CDR3nt: TGCGCCAGCAGCCAGGGACTAGCGGGAAGTTTGGCCTACGAGCAGTACTTC

d_gene: TRBD2
v_gene: TRBV2
abundance: NA
j_gene: TRBJ2-7
CDR3aa: CANGLAGGREQYF
CDR3nt: TGTGCCAACGGACTAGCGGGAGGCCGCGAGCAGTACTTC

d_gene: NA
v_gene: TRBV4-1
abundance: NA
j_gene: TRBJ2-1
CDR3aa: CASSQDLTAYNEQFF
CDR3nt: TGCGCCAGCAGCCAAGATTTGACAGCCTACAATGAGCAGTTCTTC

d_gene: TRBD2
v_gene: TRBV5-1
abundance: NA
j_gene: TRBJ2-3
CDR3aa: CASGRGLAGASTDTQYF
CDR3nt: TGCGCCAGCGGCAGGGGACTAGCGGGGGCTAGCACAGATACGCAGTATTTT

d_gene: NA
v_gene: TRBV4-3
abundance: NA
j_gene: TRBJ1-2
CDR3aa: CASSQVILRTGRGGYTF
CDR3nt: TGCGCCAGCAGCCAAGTGATTCTCCGGACGGGTCGTGGGGGCTACACCTTC

d_gene: TRBD1
v_gene: TRBV2
abundance: once
j_gene: TRBJ2-7
CDR3aa: CASRNRDRGPQAYF
CDR3nt: TGTGCCAGCAGGAACCGGGACAGGGGGCCCCAAGCGTACTTC

d_gene: NA
v_gene: TRBV30
abundance: once
j_gene: TRBJ1-1
CDR3aa: CASSVQTVNTEAFF
CDR3nt: TGTGCCAGTAGTGTCCAGACGGTGAACACTGAAGCTTTCTTT

d_gene: NA
v_gene: TRBV19
abundance: NA
j_gene: TRBJ2-7
CDR3aa: CASFWGHQGIYEQYF
CDR3nt: TGTGCCAGTTTTTGGGGCCACCAGGGGATCTACGAGCAGTACTTC

d_gene: NA
v_gene: TRBV2
abundance: NA
j_gene: TRBJ1-5
CDR3aa: CASNGDTYQPQHF
CDR3nt: TGTGCCAGCAACGGGGACACTTATCAGCCCCAGCATTTT

d_gene: TRBD1
v_gene: TRBV7-8
abundance: once
j_gene: TRBJ2-7
CDR3aa: CASRDRRMYEQYF
CDR3nt: TGTGCCAGCCGGGACAGGAGGATGTACGAGCAGTACTTC

d_gene: NA
v_gene: TRBV7-2
abundance: NA
j_gene: TRBJ1-5
CDR3aa: CASSLEGSRNQPQHF
CDR3nt: TGTGCCAGCAGCTTAGAGGGCAGTCGCAATCAGCCCCAGCATTTT

d_gene: NA
v_gene: TRBV7-9
abundance: NA
j_gene: TRBJ1-1
CDR3aa: CASSPEMNTEAFF
CDR3nt: TGTGCCAGCAGCCCAGAAATGAACACTGAAGCTTTCTTT

d_gene: NA
v_gene: TRBV18
abundance: NA
j_gene: TRBJ1-2
CDR3aa: CASSPGREPSYGYTF
CDR3nt: TGTGCCAGCTCTCCGGGCAGGGAGCCGAGCTATGGCTACACCTTC

d_gene: NA
v_gene: TRBV21-1
abundance: NA
j_gene: TRBJ1-3
CDR3aa: CASPLFGNTIYF
CDR3nt: TGTGCCAGCCCCCTCTTTGGAAACACCATATATTTT

d_gene: NA
v_gene: TRBV21-1
abundance: NA
j_gene: TRBJ1-1
CDR3aa: CASRAISPISPPWNTEAFF
CDR3nt: TGTGCCAGCAGAGCAATTTCTCCGATTTCACCTCCATGGAACACTGAAGCTTTCTTT

d_gene: NA
v_gene: TRBV19
abundance: few
j_gene: TRBJ1-3
CDR3aa: CATSRGPSSGNTIYF
CDR3nt: TGTGCCACATCAAGGGGCCCGTCCTCTGGAAACACCATATATTTT

d_gene: NA
v_gene: TRBV6-1
abundance: NA
j_gene: TRBJ1-2
CDR3aa: CASTQMGAYDYGYTF
CDR3nt: TGTGCCAGCACCCAAATGGGGGCCTATGACTATGGCTACACCTTC

d_gene: NA
v_gene: TRBV10-3
abundance: NA
j_gene: TRBJ1-5
CDR3aa: CATLSGGRGQPQHF
CDR3nt: TGTGCCACCCTTTCGGGCGGACGCGGGCAGCCCCAGCATTTT

d_gene: NA
v_gene: TRBV6-5
abundance: NA
j_gene: TRBJ1-1
CDR3aa: CASSPGPGMRAFF
CDR3nt: TGTGCCAGCAGTCCGGGGCCGGGGATGCGAGCTTTCTTT

d_gene: NA
v_gene: TRBV30
abundance: NA
j_gene: TRBJ1-3
CDR3aa: CAWSTGSSGNTIYF
CDR3nt: TGTGCCTGGAGTACAGGGTCTTCTGGAAACACCATATATTTT

d_gene: NA
v_gene: TRBV4-1
abundance: NA
j_gene: TRBJ2-2
CDR3aa: CASSQDISTGELFF
CDR3nt: TGCGCCAGCAGCCAAGATATATCCACCGGGGAGCTGTTTTTT

d_gene: NA
v_gene: TRBV11-2
abundance: NA
j_gene: TRBJ2-2
CDR3aa: CASSFDWYTGELFF
CDR3nt: TGTGCCAGCAGCTTCGACTGGTACACCGGGGAGCTGTTTTTT

d_gene: NA
v_gene: TRBV29-1
abundance: few
j_gene: TRBJ2-5
CDR3aa: CSVVVGETQYF
CDR3nt: TGCAGCGTTGTAGTTGGGGAGACCCAGTACTTC

d_gene: NA
v_gene: TRBV6-1
abundance: few
j_gene: TRBJ1-1
CDR3aa: CATGWFNKAFF
CDR3nt: TGTGCCACCGGTTGGTTCAATAAAGCTTTCTTT

d_gene: TRBD2
v_gene: TRBV19
abundance: NA
j_gene: TRBJ2-7
CDR3aa: CASSITGGPREQYF
CDR3nt: TGTGCCAGTAGTATTACGGGAGGGCCGAGAGAGCAGTACTTC

d_gene: NA
v_gene: TRBV7-8
abundance: NA
j_gene: TRBJ2-2
CDR3aa: CASSKMDRLNTGELFF
CDR3nt: TGTGCCAGCAGCAAAATGGACAGATTGAACACCGGGGAGCTGTTTTTT